This T cell receptor (beta chain) derives from a study of CXCR3-negative and CXCR3-positive naive CD8 T cells. Overall study context: Each library gave roughly 1.4 +/- 0.3 million of about 150 million TRB reads.

Researchers prepared the TRB cDNA libraries using 5' RACE with UMI labels. Using the 5' RACE reads, TCRdb records one entry per CDR3 protein without DNA. This repertoire includes under 110,000 distinct CDR3 sequences. The CDR3 contains 15 residues. Germline V gives CDR1 SEHNR, CDR2 FQNEAQ (reference sequence). Turning to this clonotype: The antigen is unknown.

General study findings and limits: Naive CXCR3-positive cells had TRB CDR3s more hydrophobic than those of CXCR3-negative naive cells. Most assays were run on fresh PBMCs (CXCR3 expression partially decreased after cryopreservation).

The clonotype was recovered from a human donor in good health. Some clones in this sample may be carry-over from other donors' samples. The chain uses TRBV7-9 and TRBJ2-7; TCRdb's D gene call, TRBD1, goes unchecked for lack of DNA. Material for sequencing was naive CXCR3+ CD8+ T cells from blood. Subset specified: CD45RO-CCR7+CD27+CD95- naive CD8+ T cells expressing CXCR3 (TNR3+). CDR3 sequence reads: CASSLGPRGSYEQYF.